A selection of T cell receptor beta chains follows, all from one sample in a study of Ad26.COV2.S vaccination and SARS-CoV-2 variants. Method: immunoSEQ multiplex PCR; TCRdb's copy keeps in-frame clones and lacks some. The repertoire includes under 600,000 clones, 80% to 90% of them detected once, and about 1.5% sits in the top ten. The source was peripheral blood, collected in a trial of Ad26.COV2.S vaccine versus placebo. Receptors were obtained from a person aged 18-60 years who received the Ad26.COV2.S COVID-19 vaccine or a placebo. CDR3s include the opening cysteine and the closing phenylalanine or tryptophan. The order of the fields is J gene, V gene, CDR3 protein.

TRBJ1-4,TRBV15,CATSSLGAALEKLFF
TRBJ1-2,TRBV30,CAWTGTHGYTF
TRBJ1-5,TRBV18,CASSATGGRYQPQHF
TRBJ1-1,TRBV6-5,CASRKTGGTEAFF
TRBJ2-7,TRBV7-8,CASSHSSGKGREQYF
TRBJ2-6,TRBV18,CASSPPVSGANVLTF
TRBJ2-1,TRBV7-8,CASSLQGYNEQFF
TRBJ2-2,TRBV7-9,CASSLPRADTGELFF
TRBJ2-7,TRBV6-5,CASGGGGVHEQYF
TRBJ1-1,TRBV19,CASSIGGIGMNTEAFF
TRBJ2-3,TRBV5-4,CASSLQQGVTDTQYF
TRBJ1-4,TRBV7-9,CASSPPAGEANEKLFF
TRBJ1-2,TRBV28,CASSQPIGGTGHGYTF
TRBJ1-2,TRBV30,CAWLTGDDYGYTF
TRBJ1-2,TRBV12-5,CAGPGDGYGYTF
TRBJ2-7,TRBV6-2/TRBV6-3,CASSHLRYEQYF
TRBJ2-3,TRBV11-2,CASTWGDTQYF
TRBJ1-6,TRBV6-5,CASRPPEGYNSPLHF
TRBJ2-7,TRBV4-3,CASSPRTSGSYEQYF
TRBJ2-1,TRBV25-1,CASNDPSGQFF
TRBJ2-3,TRBV2,CASSEAGEGLVTYTQYF
TRBJ2-7,TRBV27,CASSQRKVSGIYEQYF